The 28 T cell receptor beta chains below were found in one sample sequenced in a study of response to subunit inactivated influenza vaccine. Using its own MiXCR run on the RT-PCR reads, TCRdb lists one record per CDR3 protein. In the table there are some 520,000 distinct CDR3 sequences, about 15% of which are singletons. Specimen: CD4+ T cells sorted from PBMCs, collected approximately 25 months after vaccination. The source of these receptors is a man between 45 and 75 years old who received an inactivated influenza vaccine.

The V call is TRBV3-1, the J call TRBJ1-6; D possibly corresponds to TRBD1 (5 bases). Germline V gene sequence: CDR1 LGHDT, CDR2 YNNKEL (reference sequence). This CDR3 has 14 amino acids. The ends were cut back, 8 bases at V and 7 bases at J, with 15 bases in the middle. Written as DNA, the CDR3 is TGTGCCAGCGGCGAATTTGGGGGGAATTCACCCCTCCACTTT. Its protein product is CASGEFGGNSPLHF.

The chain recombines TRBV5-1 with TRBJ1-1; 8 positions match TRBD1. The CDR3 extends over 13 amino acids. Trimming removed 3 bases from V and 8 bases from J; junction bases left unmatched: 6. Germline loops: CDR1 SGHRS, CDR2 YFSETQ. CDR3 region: CASSSGDRGEAFF. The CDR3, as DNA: TGCGCCAGCAGCTCGGGAGACAGGGGAGAAGCTTTCTTT.

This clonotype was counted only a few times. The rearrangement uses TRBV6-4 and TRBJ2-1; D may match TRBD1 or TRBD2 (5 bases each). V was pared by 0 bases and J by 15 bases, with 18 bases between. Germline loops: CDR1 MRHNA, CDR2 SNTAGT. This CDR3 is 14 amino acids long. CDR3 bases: TGTGCCAGCAGTGACTCCGGGACGGCCACAAAAACGTTCTTC. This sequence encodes CASSDSGTATKTFF.

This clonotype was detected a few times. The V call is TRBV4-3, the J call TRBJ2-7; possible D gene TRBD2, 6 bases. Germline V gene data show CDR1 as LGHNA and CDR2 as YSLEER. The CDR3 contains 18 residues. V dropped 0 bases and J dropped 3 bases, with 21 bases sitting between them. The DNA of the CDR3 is TGCGCCAGCAGCCAAGACCGGGGGATCATGGGCGCCGACTACGAGCAGTACTTC. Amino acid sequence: CASSQDRGIMGADYEQYF.

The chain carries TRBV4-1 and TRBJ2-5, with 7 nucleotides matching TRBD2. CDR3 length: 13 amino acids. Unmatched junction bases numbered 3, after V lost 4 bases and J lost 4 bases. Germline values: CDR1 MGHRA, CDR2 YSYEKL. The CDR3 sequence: CASSRLAAETQYF. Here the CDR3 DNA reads TGCGCCAGCAGCCGACTAGCAGCAGAGACCCAGTACTTC.

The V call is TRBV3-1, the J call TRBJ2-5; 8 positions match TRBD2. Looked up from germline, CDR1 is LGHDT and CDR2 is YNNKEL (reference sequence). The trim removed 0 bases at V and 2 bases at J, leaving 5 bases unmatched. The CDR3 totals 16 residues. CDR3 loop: CASSQEEGGGQETQYF. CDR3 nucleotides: TGTGCCAGCAGCCAAGAGGAGGGCGGGGGGCAAGAGACCCAGTACTTC.

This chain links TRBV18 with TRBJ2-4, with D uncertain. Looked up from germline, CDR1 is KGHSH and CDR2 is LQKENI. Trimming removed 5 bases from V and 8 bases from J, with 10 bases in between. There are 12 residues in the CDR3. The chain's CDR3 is CASSWTGDIQYF. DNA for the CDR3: TGTGCCAGCTCATGGACCGGAGACATTCAGTACTTC.

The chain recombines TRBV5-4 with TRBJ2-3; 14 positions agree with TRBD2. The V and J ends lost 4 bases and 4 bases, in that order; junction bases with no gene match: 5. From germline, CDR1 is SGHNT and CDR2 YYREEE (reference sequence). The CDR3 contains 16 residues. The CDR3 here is CASSPSTSGGADTQYF. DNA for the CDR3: TGTGCCAGCAGCCCATCGACTAGCGGGGGGGCAGATACGCAGTATTTT. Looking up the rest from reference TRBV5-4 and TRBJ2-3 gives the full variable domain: ETGVTQSPTHLIKTRGQQVTLRCSSQSGHNTVSWYQQALGQGPQFIFQYYREEENGRGNFPPRFSGLQFPNYSSELNVNALELDDSALYLCASSPSTSGGADTQYFGPGTRLTVL.

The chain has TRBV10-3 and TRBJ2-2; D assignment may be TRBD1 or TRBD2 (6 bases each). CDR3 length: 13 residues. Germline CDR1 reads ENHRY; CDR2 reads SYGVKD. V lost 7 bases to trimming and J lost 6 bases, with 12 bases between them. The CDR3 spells CAIKFGGPGELFF. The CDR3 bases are TGTGCCATCAAATTTGGGGGGCCCGGGGAGCTGTTTTTT.

DNA of the CDR3: TGCAGCGTTGAACCCGGGACTGGGGCCACAGATACGCAGTATTTT. It yields the protein CSVEPGTGATDTQYF. The V gene is TRBV29-1, the J gene TRBJ2-3, with a tentative D call TRBD2 (6 bases). V was clipped by 2 bases and J by 2 bases, with 14 bases between them. The CDR3 is 15 amino acids. Germline values: CDR1 SQVTM, CDR2 ANQGSEA.

The CDR3 DNA reads TGTGCCAGCCGGATCGGGGCATCCTACAATGAGCAGTTCTTC. It translates to CASRIGASYNEQFF. V and J are TRBV6-4 and TRBJ2-1, with D perhaps being TRBD1 or TRBD2 (5 bases each). The germline V gene encodes CDR1 MRHNA and CDR2 SNTAGT. V gave up 8 bases and J gave up 1 base, with 12 bases separating them. CDR3 size: 14 residues.

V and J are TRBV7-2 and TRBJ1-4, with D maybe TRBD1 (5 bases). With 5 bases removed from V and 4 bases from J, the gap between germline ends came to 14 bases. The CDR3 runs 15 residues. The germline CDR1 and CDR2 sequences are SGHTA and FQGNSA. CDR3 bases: TGTGCCAGCAGCCGACAGTCGGGGAATAATGAAAAACTGTTTTTT. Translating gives CASSRQSGNNEKLFF.

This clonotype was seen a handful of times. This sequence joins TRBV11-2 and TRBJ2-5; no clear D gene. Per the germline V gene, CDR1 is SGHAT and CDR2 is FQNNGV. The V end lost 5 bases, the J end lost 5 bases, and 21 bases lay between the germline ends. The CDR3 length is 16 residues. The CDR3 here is CASSPRWLGPGETQYF. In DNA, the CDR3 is TGTGCCAGCAGCCCCCGTTGGTTGGGCCCCGGGGAGACCCAGTACTTC.

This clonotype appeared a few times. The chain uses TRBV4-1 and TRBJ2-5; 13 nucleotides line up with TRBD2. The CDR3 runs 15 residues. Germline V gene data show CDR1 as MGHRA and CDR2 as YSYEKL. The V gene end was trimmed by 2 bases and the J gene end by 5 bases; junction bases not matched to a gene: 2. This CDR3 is CASSQRLAGGETQYF. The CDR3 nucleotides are TGCGCCAGCAGCCAACGACTAGCGGGGGGCGAGACCCAGTACTTC.

The DNA of the CDR3 is TGTGCCAGCAGCTTAAATAGCGGGGGCCCCCCGGAGAGGGTAGAGACCCAGTACTTC. It specifies CASSLNSGGPPERVETQYF. V is TRBV11-2 and J is TRBJ2-5; 9 bases are a match to TRBD2. V lost 2 bases to trimming and J lost 4 bases; unmatched junction nucleotides: 17. The CDR3 loop spans 19 amino acids. The germline V gene has CDR1 SGHAT and CDR2 FQNNGV.

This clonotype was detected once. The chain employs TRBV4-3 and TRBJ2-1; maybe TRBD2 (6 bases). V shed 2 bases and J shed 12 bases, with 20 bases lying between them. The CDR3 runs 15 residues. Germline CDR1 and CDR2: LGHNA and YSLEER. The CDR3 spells CASSQNRDSITRQFF. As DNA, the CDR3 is TGCGCCAGCAGCCAAAACCGGGACTCCATTACTCGGCAGTTCTTC.

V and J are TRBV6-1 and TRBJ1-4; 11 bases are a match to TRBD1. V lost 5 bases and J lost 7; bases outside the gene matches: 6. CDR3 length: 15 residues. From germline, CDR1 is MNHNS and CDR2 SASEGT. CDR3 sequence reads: CASSPDRGRVEKLFF. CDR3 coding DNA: TGTGCCAGCAGTCCGGACAGGGGGCGCGTTGAAAAACTGTTTTTT.

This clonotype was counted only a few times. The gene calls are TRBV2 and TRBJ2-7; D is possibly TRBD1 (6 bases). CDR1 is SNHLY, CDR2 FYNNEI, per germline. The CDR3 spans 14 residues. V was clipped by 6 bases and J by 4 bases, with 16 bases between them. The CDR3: CASSPEGELYEQYF. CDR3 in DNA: TGTGCCAGCAGCCCCGAGGGGGAGCTTTACGAGCAGTACTTC.

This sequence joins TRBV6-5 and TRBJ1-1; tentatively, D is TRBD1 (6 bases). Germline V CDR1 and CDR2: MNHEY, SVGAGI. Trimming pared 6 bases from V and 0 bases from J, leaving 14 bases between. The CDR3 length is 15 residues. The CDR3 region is CASRDSGVMNTEAFF. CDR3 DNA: TGTGCCAGCAGAGACTCAGGGGTCATGAACACTGAAGCTTTCTTT.

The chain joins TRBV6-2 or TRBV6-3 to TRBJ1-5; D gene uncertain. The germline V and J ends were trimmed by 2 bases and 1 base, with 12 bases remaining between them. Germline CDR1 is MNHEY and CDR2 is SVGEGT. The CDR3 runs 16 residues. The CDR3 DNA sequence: TGTGCCAGCAGTTACGGGTCCAGAGGGAGCAATCAGCCCCAGCATTTT. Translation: CASSYGSRGSNQPQHF.

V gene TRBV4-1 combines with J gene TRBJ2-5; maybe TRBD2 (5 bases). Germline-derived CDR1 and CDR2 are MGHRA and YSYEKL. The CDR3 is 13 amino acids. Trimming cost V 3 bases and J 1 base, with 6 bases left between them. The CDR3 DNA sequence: TGCGCCAGCAGCCAGAGCGGCCAAGAGACCCAGTACTTC. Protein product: CASSQSGQETQYF.

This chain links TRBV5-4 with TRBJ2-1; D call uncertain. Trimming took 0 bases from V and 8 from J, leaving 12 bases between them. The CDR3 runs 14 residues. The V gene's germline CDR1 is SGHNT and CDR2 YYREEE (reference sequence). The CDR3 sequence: CASSLEKGRDEQFF. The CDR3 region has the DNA TGTGCCAGCAGCTTGGAGAAGGGTAGGGATGAGCAGTTCTTC.

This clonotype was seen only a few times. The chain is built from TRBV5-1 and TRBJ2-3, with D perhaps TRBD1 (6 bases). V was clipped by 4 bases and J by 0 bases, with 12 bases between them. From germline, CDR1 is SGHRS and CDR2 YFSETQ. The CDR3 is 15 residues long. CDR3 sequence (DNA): TGCGCCAGCAGCACGGGACACATAAGCACAGATACGCAGTATTTT. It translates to CASSTGHISTDTQYF.

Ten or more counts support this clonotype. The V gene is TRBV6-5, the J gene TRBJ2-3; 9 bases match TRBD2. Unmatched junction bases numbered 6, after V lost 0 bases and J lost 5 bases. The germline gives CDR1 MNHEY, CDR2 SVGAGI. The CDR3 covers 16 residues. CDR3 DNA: TGTGCCAGCAGTTACTCCCTGGTAGCGGGAGAAGATACGCAGTATTTT. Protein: CASSYSLVAGEDTQYF.

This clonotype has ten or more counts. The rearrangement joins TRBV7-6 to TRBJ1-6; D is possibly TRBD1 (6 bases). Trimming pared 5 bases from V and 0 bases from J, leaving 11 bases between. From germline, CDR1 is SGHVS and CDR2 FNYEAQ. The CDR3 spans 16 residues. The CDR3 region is CASSPDSGSYNSPLHF. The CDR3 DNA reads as TGTGCCAGCAGCCCGGACAGCGGCTCCTATAATTCACCCCTCCACTTT.

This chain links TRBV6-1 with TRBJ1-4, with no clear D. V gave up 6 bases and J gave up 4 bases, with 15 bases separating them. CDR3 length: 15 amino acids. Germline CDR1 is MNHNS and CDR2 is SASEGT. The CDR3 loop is CASSRTRGLNEKLFF. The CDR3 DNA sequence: TGTGCCAGCAGCCGGACTCGAGGACTTAATGAAAAACTGTTTTTT.

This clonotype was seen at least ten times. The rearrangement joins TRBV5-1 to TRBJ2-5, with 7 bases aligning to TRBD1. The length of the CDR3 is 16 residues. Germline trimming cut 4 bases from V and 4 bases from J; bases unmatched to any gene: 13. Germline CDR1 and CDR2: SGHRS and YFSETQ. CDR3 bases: TGCGCCAGCAGCGGGTCCTTGACAGGGTTGACAGAGACCCAGTACTTC. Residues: CASSGSLTGLTETQYF.

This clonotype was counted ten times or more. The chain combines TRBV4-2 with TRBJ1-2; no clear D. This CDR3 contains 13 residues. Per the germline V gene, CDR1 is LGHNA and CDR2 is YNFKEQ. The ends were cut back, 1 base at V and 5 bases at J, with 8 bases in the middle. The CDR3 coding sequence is TGTGCCAGCAGCCAAGCGCATGGATATGGCTACACCTTC. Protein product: CASSQAHGYGYTF.